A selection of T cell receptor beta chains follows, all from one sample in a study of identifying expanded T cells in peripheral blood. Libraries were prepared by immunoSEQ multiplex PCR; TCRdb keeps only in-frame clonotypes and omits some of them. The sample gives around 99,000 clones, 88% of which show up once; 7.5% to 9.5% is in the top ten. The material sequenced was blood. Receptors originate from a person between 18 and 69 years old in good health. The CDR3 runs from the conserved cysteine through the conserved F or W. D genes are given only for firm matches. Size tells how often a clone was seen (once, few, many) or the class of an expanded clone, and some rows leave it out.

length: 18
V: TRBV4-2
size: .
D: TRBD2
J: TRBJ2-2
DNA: TGTGCCAGCAGCCTCACCCTCGGGGGGGGCCATTGGACCGGGGAGCTGTTTTTT
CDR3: CASSLTLGGGHWTGELFF

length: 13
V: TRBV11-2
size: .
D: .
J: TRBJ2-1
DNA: TGTGCCAGCAGCGTACAGGAGTACAATGAGCAGTTCTTC
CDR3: CASSVQEYNEQFF

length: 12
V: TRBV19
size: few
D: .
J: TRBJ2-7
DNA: TGTGCCACCTCCGGGGAGAAATACGAGCAGTACTTC
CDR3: CATSGEKYEQYF

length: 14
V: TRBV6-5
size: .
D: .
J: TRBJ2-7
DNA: TGTGCCAGCAGTCGGGACGGAGTGATCTACGAGCAGTACTTC
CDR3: CASSRDGVIYEQYF

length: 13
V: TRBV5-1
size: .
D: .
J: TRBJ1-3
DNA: TGCGCCAGCAGCTTAGGACAGCTAGACACCATATATTTT
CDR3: CASSLGQLDTIYF

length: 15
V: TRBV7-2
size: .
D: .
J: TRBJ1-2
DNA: TGTGCCAGCAGCTTAGAAATCGGGGGTAACTATGGCTACACCTTC
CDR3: CASSLEIGGNYGYTF

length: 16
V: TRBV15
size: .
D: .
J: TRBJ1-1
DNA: TGTGCCACCAGCAGGGCTAGGAGCCTATCGGGCACTGAAGCTTTCTTT
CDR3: CATSRARSLSGTEAFF

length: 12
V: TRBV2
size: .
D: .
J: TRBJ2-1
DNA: TGTGCCAGCAGTGATTACACCAATGAGCAGTTCTTC
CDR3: CASSDYTNEQFF

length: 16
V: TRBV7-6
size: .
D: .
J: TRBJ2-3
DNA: TGTGCCAGCAGCTTAGGAGGGGCTCTAAGCACAGATACGCAGTATTTT
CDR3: CASSLGGALSTDTQYF

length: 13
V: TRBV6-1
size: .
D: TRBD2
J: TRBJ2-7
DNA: TGTGCCAGCAACGGCGGGAGAAGCTACGAGCAGTACTTC
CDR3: CASNGGRSYEQYF

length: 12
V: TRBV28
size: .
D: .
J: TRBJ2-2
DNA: TGTGCCAGCAGTTTATTAGGCGGGGAGCTGTTTTTT
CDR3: CASSLLGGELFF

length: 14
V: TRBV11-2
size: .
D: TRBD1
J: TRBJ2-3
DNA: TGTGCCAGCAGCTCGACAGGGGGCAGAGATACGCAGTATTTT
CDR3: CASSSTGGRDTQYF

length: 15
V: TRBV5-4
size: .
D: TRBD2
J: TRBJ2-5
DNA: TGTGCCAGCAGCTTACTAGCGGGGGGGCAAGAGACCCAGTACTTC
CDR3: CASSLLAGGQETQYF

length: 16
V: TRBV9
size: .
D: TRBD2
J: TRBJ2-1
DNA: TGTGCCAGCAGCCCCCGGGATGGCGGGGGGGCGGGAGAGCAGTTCTTC
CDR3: CASSPRDGGGAGEQFF

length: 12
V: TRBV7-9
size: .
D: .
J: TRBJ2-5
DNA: TGTGCCAGCAGCCGTGGACAGCTAAAGCAGTACTTC
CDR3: CASSRGQLKQYF

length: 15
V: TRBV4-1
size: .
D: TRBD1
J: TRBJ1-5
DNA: TGCGCCAGCAGCGAGACAGGGGGCGATCATCAGCCCCAGCATTTT
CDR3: CASSETGGDHQPQHF

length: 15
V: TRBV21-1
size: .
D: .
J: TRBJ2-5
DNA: TGTGCCAGCAGCCCTACCCGACCGGGGACCCTGGGCCAGTACTTC
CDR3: CASSPTRPGTLGQYF

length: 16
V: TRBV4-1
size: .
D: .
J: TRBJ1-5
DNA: TGCGCCAGCAGCCCCCAAGGAAGAGGGGGGGGTCAGCCCCAGCATTTT
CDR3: CASSPQGRGGGQPQHF

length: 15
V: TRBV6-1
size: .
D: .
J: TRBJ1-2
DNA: TGTGCCAGCAGTGAAATTATTTCACGGGTATATGGCTACACCTTC
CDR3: CASSEIISRVYGYTF

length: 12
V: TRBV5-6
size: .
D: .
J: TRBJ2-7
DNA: TGTGCCAGCAGCTGGGACTCCTACGAGCAGTACTTC
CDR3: CASSWDSYEQYF

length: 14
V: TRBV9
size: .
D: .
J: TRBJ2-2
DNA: TGTGCCAGCAGCGTATTGCAGGGTGGCGGGGAGCTGTTTTTT
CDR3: CASSVLQGGGELFF

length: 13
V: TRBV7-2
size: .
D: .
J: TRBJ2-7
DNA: TGTGCCAGCAGCCCGTTTCAGGCCTACGAGCAGTACTTC
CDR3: CASSPFQAYEQYF

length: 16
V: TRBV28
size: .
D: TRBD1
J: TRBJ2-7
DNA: TGTGCCAGCAGTTCGCCCGGCGGGGACAGGACCTACGAGCAGTACTTC
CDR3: CASSSPGGDRTYEQYF

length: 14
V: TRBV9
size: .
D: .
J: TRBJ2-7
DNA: TGTGCCAGCAGCTCTCAGGACAGATCCTACGAGCAGTACTTC
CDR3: CASSSQDRSYEQYF

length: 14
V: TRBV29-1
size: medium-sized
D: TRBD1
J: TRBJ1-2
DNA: TGCAGCGCTACGGGACAGGGAGCTAACTATGGCTACACCTTC
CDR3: CSATGQGANYGYTF

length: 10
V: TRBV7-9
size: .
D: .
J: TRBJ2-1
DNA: TGTGCCAGCAGCTTAGGTGAGCAGTTCTTC
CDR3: CASSLGEQFF

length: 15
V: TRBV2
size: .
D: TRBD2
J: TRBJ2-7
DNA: TGTGCCAGCAGCGCCGGGACTAGCAGCTCCTACGAGCAGTACTTC
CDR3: CASSAGTSSSYEQYF

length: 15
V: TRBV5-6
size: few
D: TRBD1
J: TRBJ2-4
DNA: TGTGCCAGCAGAAGGACCCGGGACAGTCGAAACATTCAGTACTTC
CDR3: CASRRTRDSRNIQYF

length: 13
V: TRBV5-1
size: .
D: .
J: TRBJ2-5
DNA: TGCGCCAGCAGCTTGGGCTCCGGAGAGACCCAGTACTTC
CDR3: CASSLGSGETQYF

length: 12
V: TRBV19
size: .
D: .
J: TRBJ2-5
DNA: TGTGCCAGTAGTGGGATGGGGGAGACCCAGTACTTC
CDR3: CASSGMGETQYF

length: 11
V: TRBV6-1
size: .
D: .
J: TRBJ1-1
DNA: TGTGCCAGCACCCTTGGTGCTGAAGCTTTCTTT
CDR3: CASTLGAEAFF

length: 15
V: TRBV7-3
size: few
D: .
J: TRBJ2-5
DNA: TGTGCCAGCAGCTTATCCCAGAGCTACCAAGAGACCCAGTACTTC
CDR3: CASSLSQSYQETQYF

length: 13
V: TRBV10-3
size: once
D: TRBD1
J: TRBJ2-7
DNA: TGTGCCATCAGTGGGACAGGGGGCTACGAGCAGTACTTC
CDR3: CAISGTGGYEQYF

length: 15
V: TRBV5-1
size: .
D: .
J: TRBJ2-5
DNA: TGCGCCAGCAGCCCGGGCGTTCTTTGGAGAGAGACCCAGTACTTC
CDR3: CASSPGVLWRETQYF

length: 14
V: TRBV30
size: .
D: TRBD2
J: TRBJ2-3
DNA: TGTGCCTGGACGCTAGCGGGGGACCGGGGTACGCAGTATTTT
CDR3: CAWTLAGDRGTQYF

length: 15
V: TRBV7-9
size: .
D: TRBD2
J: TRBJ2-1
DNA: TGTGCCAGCAGCCCCCTACCCCGGACTAGCAATGAGCAGTTCTTC
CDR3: CASSPLPRTSNEQFF